This T cell receptor (beta chain) emerged from a study of shared clonotypes between healthy human individuals. Study-level points and caveats: Among the subsets, naive ones generally showed larger estimated richness than memory ones. Clonotype sharing across a few donors was observed for around 4.8% of naive CD4 clonotypes. Limitation of the genetic and exposure-history diversity represented came from the few donors.

Comment on this clone: The target antigen is unknown.

Investigators spread the genomic DNA of each subset evenly over several immunoSEQ plates. Produced via immunoSEQ multiplex PCR; TCRdb's table is partial and in-frame only. The sample lists roughly 2.2 million clones, over 90% occurring once. Germline-derived CDR1 and CDR2 are MNHEY and SMNVEV (reference sequence). Trimming cost V 2 bases and J 7 bases; bases outside gene matches: 7. The CDR3 spans 14 residues. The rearrangement joins TRBV27 to TRBJ2-5; 7 bases align to TRBD2. What was sequenced was naive CD4+ T cells from PBMCs. Subset indicated: CD45RA+ positively selected. This TCR derives from a man between 18 and 35 years old in good health. Some clones in this sample may be carry-over from other donors' samples. The CDR3 nucleotides read TGTGCCAGCAGTTTAGTGGCGGGAGATACGACCCAGTACTTC. Translating it yields CASSLVAGDTTQYF.